Shown below are 30 T cell receptor beta chains from a single sample sequenced in a study of radiotherapy plus CTLA-4 blockade in lung cancer (dated by TCRdb to the late 2010s). Library prep was done by the immunoSEQ multiplex PCR assay. Imported from immuneACCESS, the table was reduced by TCRdb to in-frame sequences with V and J called. These copies leave out some clones; in studies compared against another copy, an unresolved V gene accounts for under half, and the cause of the remainder is not known. In this sample the table shows 95,000 to 150,000 clones, 80% to 90% of which occur a single time. The ten biggest clones cover 6.9% of the sample. The source was peripheral blood, collected from a patient treated with radiotherapy plus ipilimumab. The receptor source for this set is a human donor with non-small cell lung cancer that progressed on radiotherapy plus ipilimumab.

This CDR3 reads CASSLGGVAYEQYF. CDR3 in DNA: TGTGCCAGCAGCTTGGGCGGCGTAGCCTACGAGCAGTACTTC. This sequence joins TRBV7-9 and TRBJ2-5; unclear D gene. The J call may be faulty, since TRBJ2-7 better matches the DNA end. The CDR3 sequence is 14 residues long. Germline-derived CDR1 and CDR2 are SEHNR and FQNEAQ (reference sequence).

V usage is TRBV29-1 and J usage is TRBJ2-7, with 11 bases matching TRBD2. This CDR3 is 13 amino acids long. Unmatched junction bases numbered 3, after V lost 4 bases and J lost 4 bases. Germline loops: CDR1 SQVTM, CDR2 ANQGSEA. The DNA of the CDR3 is TGCAGCGTTGGACTAGCGGGACCGTACGAGCAGTACTTC. It specifies CSVGLAGPYEQYF.

The gene calls are TRBV21-1 and TRBJ2-7; the D call in the table, TRBD2, was not verified against the DNA. TRBV21-1 is classified as a pseudogene. This CDR3 contains 14 residues. CDR3 sequence: CASSNRDSGYEQYF. CDR3 DNA sequence: TGTGCCAGCAGCAACCGGGACTCCGGCTACGAGCAGTACTTC.

The chain carries TRBV7-9 and TRBJ1-3, with D possibly being TRBD1 (5 bases). V was pared by 2 bases and J by 1 base, with 6 bases between. CDR3 size: 14 residues. Germline CDR1 is SEHNR and CDR2 is FQNEAQ (reference sequence). Here the CDR3 reads CASSLSGSGNTIYF. The CDR3 coding sequence is TGTGCCAGCAGCTTATCAGGGTCTGGAAACACCATATATTTT.

This chain connects TRBV6-5 to TRBJ2-6, with D unresolved. This CDR3 has 13 residues. Trimming shortened V by 2 bases and J by 4 bases, and 3 bases separated the two germline ends. Germline values: CDR1 MNHEY, CDR2 SVGAGI. CDR3 DNA sequence: TGTGCCAGCAGTTACCCCGGGGCCAACGTCCTGACTTTC. Translated: CASSYPGANVLTF.

The V gene is TRBV30, the J gene TRBJ1-5; D gene uncertain. The CDR3 length is 13 residues. Germline V CDR1 and CDR2: GTSNPN, SVGIG (reference sequence). V was pared by 1 base and J by 0 bases, with 4 bases between. CDR3 amino acids: CAWSAGSNQPQHF. The CDR3 DNA follows: TGTGCCTGGAGTGCCGGTAGCAATCAGCCCCAGCATTTT.

The chain employs TRBV6-5 and TRBJ2-6, with 8 bases lining up with TRBD1. CDR1 and CDR2 (germline): MNHEY, SVGAGI. Losses at the gene ends were 4 bases for V and 2 bases for J; bases not matched to a gene: 1. The CDR3 runs to 15 residues. CDR3 nucleotides: TGTGCCAGCAGTTCCAGGGGGCCTGGGGCCAACGTCCTGACTTTC. Its protein is CASSSRGPGANVLTF.

The chain links TRBV18 to TRBJ2-6, with 7 nucleotides matching TRBD1. In germline, CDR1 is KGHSH, CDR2 LQKENI. Trimming at V came to 5 bases and at J to 1 base, leaving 14 bases not matched to a gene. The CDR3 covers 19 residues. CDR3 nucleotide sequence: TGTGCCAGCTCAACACGAGGTGCACAGGGGCAATCTGGGGCCAACGTCCTGACTTTC. It translates to CASSTRGAQGQSGANVLTF.

This clone has only a few counts. V and J are TRBV18 and TRBJ1-2; weak D call: TRBD1 (5 bases). The V and J ends lost 5 bases and 2 bases respectively, with 15 bases between them. CDR3 length: 15 residues. Germline lookup yields CDR1 KGHSH and CDR2 LQKENI. CDR3 sequence (DNA): TGTGCCAGCTCAACCGGCGGGACGGGAAACTATGGCTACACCTTC. Translation: CASSTGGTGNYGYTF.

The gene calls are TRBV4-2 and TRBJ2-6; TRBD1 agrees at 9 bases. CDR3 size: 19 residues. V was pared by 1 base and J by 1 base, with 8 bases of the junction left unmatched. The germline V gene encodes CDR1 LGHNA and CDR2 YNFKEQ. CDR3 region: CASSQVRDRVASGANVLTF. In DNA, the CDR3 is TGTGCCAGCAGCCAAGTTCGGGACAGGGTTGCTTCTGGGGCCAACGTCCTGACTTTC.

The rearrangement uses TRBV2 and TRBJ1-4, with TRBD1 matching over 9 bases. V was pared by 6 bases and J by 5 bases, with 4 bases of the junction left unmatched. This CDR3 is built from 14 residues. Germline loops: CDR1 SNHLY, CDR2 FYNNEI. CDR3 amino acids: CASRKDRGNEKLFF. The CDR3 DNA sequence: TGTGCCAGCAGGAAGGACAGGGGAAATGAAAAACTGTTTTTT. The full variable domain, its missing parts supplied by reference TRBV2 and TRBJ1-4, is EPEVTQTPSHQVTQMGQEVILRCVPISNHLYFYWYRQILGQKVEFLVSFYNNEISEKSEIFDDQFSVERPDGSNFTLKIRSTKLEDSAMYFCASRKDRGNEKLFFGSGTQLSVL.

The chain employs TRBV11-3 and TRBJ2-7; D unclear. The CDR3 loop spans 11 amino acids. Germline CDR1 SGHNT, CDR2 YENEEA. The V end lost 8 bases, the J end lost 5 bases, and 10 bases lay between the germline ends. The chain's CDR3 is CASALKDEQYF. CDR3 bases: TGTGCCAGCGCCTTAAAAGACGAGCAGTACTTC.

V gene TRBV4-1 combines with J gene TRBJ2-4, with 12 bases lining up with TRBD2. The germline V gene encodes CDR1 MGHRA and CDR2 YSYEKL. Trimming took 1 base from V and 0 from J; bases not matched to a gene: 4. This CDR3 spans 18 amino acids. The CDR3 is CASSQGRLAGVAKNIQYF. CDR3 coding DNA: TGCGCCAGCAGCCAAGGGCGACTAGCGGGAGTAGCCAAAAACATTCAGTACTTC.

J is TRBJ2-7 and V is TRBV27; TRBD1 or TRBD2 may be the D gene (5 bases each). Trimming shortened V by 2 bases and J by 3 bases, and 14 bases separated the two germline ends. The CDR3 has 15 residues. The germline V gene encodes CDR1 MNHEY and CDR2 SMNVEV (reference sequence). The CDR3 DNA reads TGTGCCAGCAGTTTACGGGGACCGAGCTACTACGAGCAGTACTTC. Amino acid sequence: CASSLRGPSYYEQYF.

This sequence joins TRBV11-2 and TRBJ1-4, with TRBD1 identical over 8 bases. V was pared by 5 bases and J by 5 bases, with 7 bases of the junction left unmatched. Germline V gene sequence: CDR1 SGHAT, CDR2 FQNNGV. The CDR3 has 15 residues. The CDR3 is CASSRGQENNEKLFF. DNA for the CDR3: TGTGCCAGCAGCCGGGGACAGGAAAACAATGAAAAACTGTTTTTT.

This sequence joins TRBV29-1 and TRBJ2-2; TRBD1 agrees at 9 bases. V trimming: 6 bases; J trimming: 8 bases; junction bases outside the gene matches: 7. CDR1 is SQVTM, CDR2 ANQGSEA, per germline. This CDR3 is 13 amino acids long. The DNA for the CDR3 is TGCAGCGTCCCACAGGGGGCCGTGGGGGAGCTGTTTTTT. It encodes CSVPQGAVGELFF.

This clone was recorded once. The chain joins TRBV6-5 to TRBJ2-7; 8 nucleotides agree with TRBD2. Germline-derived CDR1 and CDR2 are MNHEY and SVGAGI. V trimming: 6 bases; J trimming: 5 bases; junction bases outside the gene matches: 3. There are 12 residues in the CDR3. CDR3 bases: TGTGCCAGCAGACGGGAGGGCAACGAGCAGTACTTC. Its translation: CASRREGNEQYF.

The chain carries TRBV28 and TRBJ1-1; no firm D call. The CDR3 spans 16 residues. The V end was cut by 4 bases, the J end by 1 base, with 16 bases between. Germline V gene data show CDR1 as MDHEN and CDR2 as SYDVKM. The CDR3 here is CASSSPLGGRNTEAFF. The CDR3 DNA follows: TGTGCCAGCAGTTCACCCCTCGGCGGAAGGAACACTGAAGCTTTCTTT. Variable domain in full (rest from reference TRBV28 and TRBJ1-1): DVKVTQSSRYLVKRTGEKVFLECVQDMDHENMFWYRQDPGLGLRLIYFSYDVKMKEKGDIPEGYSVSREKKERFSLILESASTNQTSMYLCASSSPLGGRNTEAFFGQGTRLTVV.

The rearrangement uses TRBV7-3 and TRBJ2-5; D call uncertain. V gave up 1 base and J gave up 5 bases, with 8 bases separating them. CDR1 SGHTA and CDR2 FQGTGA come from the germline V gene. This CDR3 is built from 13 residues. The CDR3 bases are TGTGCCAGCAGCTTAATTGCTGCTGAGACCCAGTACTTC. Its translation: CASSLIAAETQYF.

This sequence joins TRBV6-5 and TRBJ2-7; D gene ambiguous. Germline CDR1 and CDR2: MNHEY and SVGAGI. V lost 6 bases and J 6 bases, leaving 12 bases between the germline ends. This CDR3 has 12 amino acids. CDR3 residues: CASSPPSLEQYF. The CDR3 nucleotides read TGTGCCAGCAGCCCCCCCTCCCTCGAGCAGTACTTC.

The chain joins TRBV10-2 to TRBJ2-7, with 7 bases fitting TRBD2. Trimming took 1 base from V and 1 from J; bases not matched to a gene: 1. The CDR3 spans 14 residues. CDR1 is WSHSY and CDR2 is SAAADI in the germline V gene. CDR3 protein: CASSEWRESYEQYF. The CDR3 region has the DNA TGCGCCAGCAGTGAGTGGCGGGAGTCCTACGAGCAGTACTTC.

V and J are TRBV20-1 and TRBJ2-1; D is uncertain. Per germline, CDR1 DFQATT and CDR2 SNEGSKA (reference sequence). This CDR3 has 11 amino acids. Between the trimmed V and J ends, which lost 5 bases and 2 bases, there was a span of 4 bases. CDR3 loop: CSAWAYNEQFF. CDR3 in DNA: TGCAGTGCTTGGGCCTACAATGAGCAGTTCTTC.

The chain is built from TRBV6-6 and TRBJ2-3, with 8 bases aligning to TRBD2. V was clipped by 3 bases and J by 0 bases; unmatched bases: 5. Germline loops: CDR1 MNHNY, CDR2 SVGAGI (reference sequence). This CDR3 spans 16 amino acids. This chain's CDR3 is CASSYGLAGSTDTQYF. The CDR3 bases are TGTGCCAGCAGTTATGGACTAGCAGGTAGCACAGATACGCAGTATTTT.

The chain is built from TRBV5-1 and TRBJ2-3; D remains unclear. The CDR3 spans 15 residues. Germline V gives CDR1 SGHRS, CDR2 YFSETQ. The V end lost 2 bases, the J end lost 1 base, and 11 bases lay between the germline ends. CDR3: CASSLARSGTDTQYF. DNA of the CDR3: TGCGCCAGCAGCTTAGCCAGATCGGGCACAGATACGCAGTATTTT.

The J gene is TRBJ2-1, the V gene TRBV6-5; 10 bases match TRBD2. The ends lost 2 bases at V and 10 bases at J; junction bases unmatched: 11. Germline CDR1 reads MNHEY; CDR2 reads SVGAGI. The CDR3 covers 16 residues. CDR3 amino acids: CASSYRSSGSTSEQFF. CDR3 in DNA: TGTGCCAGCAGTTACCGATCTAGCGGGAGTACGAGCGAGCAGTTCTTC.

The chain joins TRBV7-8 to TRBJ2-3; 8 bases agree with TRBD2. V lost 1 base to trimming and J lost 14 bases; unmatched junction nucleotides: 5. This CDR3 has 12 amino acids. The V gene's germline CDR1 is SGHVS and CDR2 FQNEAQ. The CDR3 region has the DNA TGTGCCAGCAGCTTAGAGGAGCGGGAGAGGTATTTT. It encodes CASSLEERERYF.

Remarks on this clone: Other DNA sequences in this specimen translate into the identical CDR3. The CDR3 loop reads CASSVATGGNTEAFF. The CDR3 DNA follows: TGTGCCAGCAGCGTAGCTACGGGGGGAAACACTGAAGCTTTCTTT. V gene TRBV9 combines with J gene TRBJ1-1; weak D call: TRBD1 (5 bases). The CDR3 is made up of 15 amino acids. V was trimmed by 0 bases and J by 2 bases, leaving 11 bases between them. Germline CDR1 is SGDLS and CDR2 is YYNGEE.

V usage is TRBV7-8 and J usage is TRBJ1-1; D not certain. The CDR3 totals 15 residues. From germline, CDR1 is SGHVS and CDR2 FQNEAQ. V gave up 4 bases and J gave up 1 base, with 13 bases separating them. The CDR3 is CASSSLSPGNTEAFF. The CDR3 region has the DNA TGTGCCAGCAGCTCTCTTTCTCCGGGGAACACTGAAGCTTTCTTT.

The chain links TRBV7-9 to TRBJ1-1, with no clear D. Germline V gene data show CDR1 as SEHNR and CDR2 as FQNEAQ (reference sequence). There are 13 residues in the CDR3. Trimming removed 2 bases at V and 3 bases at J, with 7 bases between. The CDR3 DNA is TGTGCCAGCAGCTTATTCCAGGACACTGAAGCTTTCTTT. The encoded protein is CASSLFQDTEAFF.

This sequence joins TRBV5-1 and TRBJ2-5; D is uncertain. Trimming left V 6 bases short and J 2 bases short, with 5 bases between. The germline V gene has CDR1 SGHRS and CDR2 YFSETQ. The CDR3 has 11 amino acids. The CDR3 sequence is CASKGQETQYF. CDR3 nucleotides: TGCGCCAGCAAAGGGCAAGAGACCCAGTACTTC.